The 8 T cell receptor beta chains below were found in one sample sequenced in a study of blood T cell repertoires in COVID-19. Data came from immunoSEQ multiplex PCR; TCRdb stores just in-frame clones and leaves some out. The sample has roughly 190,000 clones, approximately 90% seen once. The sequenced sample was peripheral blood. These receptors originate from a man aged 35 to 55 with active or convalescent COVID-19.

The rearrangement uses TRBV12-5 and TRBJ2-3; 10 bases line up with TRBD2. Germline V gene sequence: CDR1 LGHNT, CDR2 FRNRAP. The CDR3 sequence is 17 residues long. With V trimmed by 6 bases and J by 5 bases, 14 bases remained unmatched. The CDR3 protein is CASGPRLSGRALDTQYF. As DNA, the CDR3 is TGTGCTAGTGGCCCTCGGCTGAGCGGGAGGGCCCTAGATACGCAGTATTTT.

The V gene is TRBV6-1, the J gene TRBJ1-2; D is unresolved. This CDR3 contains 11 residues. V shed 7 bases and J shed 4 bases, with 7 bases lying between them. Per germline, CDR1 MNHNS and CDR2 SASEGT. As DNA, the CDR3 is TGTGCCAGCACTAATATCTATGGCTACACCTTC. It is translated as CASTNIYGYTF.

The chain uses TRBV4-2 and TRBJ2-7; D is ambiguous. V lost 0 bases to trimming and J lost 0 bases, with 9 bases between them. The CDR3 sequence is 15 residues long. In germline, CDR1 is LGHNA, CDR2 YNFKEQ. CDR3 coding DNA: TGTGCCAGCAGCCAAGATGGGCAGCCCTCCTACGAGCAGTACTTC. Amino acid sequence: CASSQDGQPSYEQYF.

The chain is built from TRBV7-3 and TRBJ2-7, with D possibly matching TRBD1 (5 bases). V lost 2 bases and J lost 3, with 8 bases in between. This CDR3 contains 13 residues. The germline gives CDR1 SGHTA, CDR2 FQGTGA. CDR3 DNA sequence: TGTGCCAGCAGCTTATCCACAGGCTACGAGCAGTACTTC. Protein sequence: CASSLSTGYEQYF.

The chain couples TRBV3-1 (or the pseudogene TRBV3-2) to TRBJ1-5; D is undetermined. CDR3 length: 15 amino acids. Trimming cost V 1 base and J 5 bases, with 12 bases left between them. Germline assignment: CDR1 LGHDT and CDR2 YNNKEL (reference sequence). The CDR3 region has the DNA TGTGCCAGCAGCCAAGGGTTCGACATGGATCAGCCCCAGCATTTT. Translated: CASSQGFDMDQPQHF.

This chain's CDR3 is CASTSNVGITAFF. The CDR3 DNA reads TGTGCCAGTACCTCCAATGTGGGCATCACAGCTTTCTTT. This sequence joins TRBV19 and TRBJ1-1; D remains ambiguous. Germline-derived CDR1 and CDR2 are LNHDA and SQIVND (reference sequence). V was clipped by 7 bases and J by 10 bases, with 19 bases between them. There are 13 residues in the CDR3.

The chain employs TRBV7-2 and TRBJ1-1; the D gene is possibly TRBD1 (5 bases). CDR3 length equals 13 residues. The V and J ends lost 1 base and 5 bases respectively, with 8 bases between them. Germline CDR1 reads SGHTA; CDR2 reads FQGNSA. In DNA form, the CDR3 reads TGTGCCAGCAGCTTAGTGGGGACTACTGAAGCTTTCTTT. It specifies CASSLVGTTEAFF.

The V and J genes are TRBV7-3 and TRBJ2-7, with TRBD2 matching 10 bases. Trimming removed 5 bases from V and 0 bases from J; junction bases left unmatched: 4. The germline CDR1 and CDR2 sequences are SGHTA and FQGTGA. The CDR3 runs to 15 residues. The chain's CDR3 is CASSISGGSSYEQYF. DNA for the CDR3: TGTGCCAGCAGCATTAGCGGGGGGAGCTCCTACGAGCAGTACTTC.